These 10 T cell receptor beta chains were sequenced from one sample in a study of PD-1 blockade in classical Hodgkin lymphoma. Relapse after autologous stem cell transplantation occurred in every patient, and brentuximab vedotin exposure varied. The method was immunoSEQ multiplex PCR; TCRdb's version includes in-frame clones alone and lacks a portion of them. The sample contains about 94,000 clones, roughly nine tenths of which appear only once. The sample consisted of peripheral blood mononuclear cells (PBMCs), taken before the second cycle of nivolumab. The receptor source for this set is a human donor with classical Hodgkin lymphoma.

V and J are TRBV6-5 and TRBJ2-3; D is possibly TRBD2 (5 bases). CDR3 size: 13 residues. V lost 6 bases to trimming and J lost 6 bases, with 13 bases between them. CDR1 is MNHEY and CDR2 is SVGAGI in the germline V gene. In nucleotides, the CDR3 is TGTGCCAGCAGCCAGCGGTTCAGGGATACGCAGTATTTT. Its protein product is CASSQRFRDTQYF.

The rearrangement links TRBV2 to TRBJ2-7; 7 positions agree with TRBD1. Germline assignment: CDR1 SNHLY and CDR2 FYNNEI. The CDR3 is 14 amino acids. V lost 3 bases to trimming and J lost 2 bases; unmatched junction nucleotides: 4. CDR3 nucleotide sequence: TGTGCCAGCAGTGACCGGGACAGAACCTACGAGCAGTACTTC. It translates to CASSDRDRTYEQYF.

This clone was seen just once. This sequence joins TRBV5-4 and TRBJ2-7; 7 bases match TRBD2. V was clipped by 0 bases and J by 2 bases; unmatched bases: 2. Germline lookup yields CDR1 SGHNT and CDR2 YYREEE (reference sequence). The length of the CDR3 is 14 residues. The CDR3 sequence: CASSLEREPYEQYF. The CDR3 DNA is TGTGCCAGCAGCTTGGAGCGGGAACCCTACGAGCAGTACTTC.

This sequence joins TRBV7-2 and TRBJ1-2, with 8 bases matching TRBD1. CDR1 SGHTA and CDR2 FQGNSA come from the germline V gene. V lost 5 bases, J lost 4 bases, and 6 bases stayed unmatched. The CDR3 sequence is 14 residues long. The CDR3 DNA follows: TGTGCCAGCAGCCCCAGGGGGCCGGTCTATGGCTACACCTTC. It specifies CASSPRGPVYGYTF.

The rearrangement links TRBV28 to TRBJ2-1; the D is unclear. The CDR3 loop spans 15 amino acids. V was pared by 5 bases and J by 0 bases, with 11 bases between. From germline, CDR1 is MDHEN and CDR2 SYDVKM. The CDR3 loop reads CASSATWGSYNEQFF. In DNA, the CDR3 is TGTGCCAGCAGTGCGACCTGGGGCTCCTACAATGAGCAGTTCTTC.

The CDR3 DNA is TGCGCCAGCAGCTTGGGACAGGGGAGCACCGGGGAGCTGTTTTTT. This sequence encodes CASSLGQGSTGELFF. The genes are TRBV5-1 and TRBJ2-2; 8 nucleotides align to TRBD1. The CDR3 length is 15 residues. Trimming took 0 bases from V and 4 from J; bases not matched to a gene: 2. The germline CDR1 and CDR2 sequences are SGHRS and YFSETQ.

The rearrangement uses TRBV5-5 and TRBJ2-7; D is perhaps TRBD1 (7 bases). Trimming took off 3 bases at V and 3 bases at J, with 13 bases between the two ends. The CDR3 consists of 14 residues. From germline, CDR1 is SGHKS and CDR2 YYEKEE (reference sequence). The CDR3 DNA is TGTGCCAGCAGCTCGTCAGGGGGGAGCTACGAGCAGTACTTC. It codes for CASSSSGGSYEQYF.

This clone qualifies as medium-sized (0.01 to 0.1%). The chain recombines TRBV5-1 with TRBJ2-7, with D maybe TRBD1 (6 bases). This CDR3 spans 17 amino acids. With 3 bases removed from V and 5 bases from J, the gap between germline ends came to 24 bases. CDR1 and CDR2 (germline): SGHRS, YFSETQ. CDR3 nucleotides: TGCGCCAGCAGCTCCCTCGAAGGGGGAAGTGTTGCGAACGAGCAGTACTTC. Translation: CASSSLEGGSVANEQYF.

On this clone itself: Other DNA sequences in this specimen translate into the identical CDR3. The genes are TRBV4-1 and TRBJ2-4, with a possible D match to TRBD1 (6 bases). The CDR3 spans 17 residues. V gave up 3 bases and J gave up 5 bases, with 20 bases separating them. CDR1 is MGHRA and CDR2 is YSYEKL in the germline V gene. CDR3 protein: CASSQPYWGPGENIQYF. The CDR3 DNA reads TGCGCCAGCAGCCAGCCCTATTGGGGGCCTGGGGAAAACATTCAGTACTTC.

V and J are TRBV6-1 and TRBJ1-3; 7 bases map to TRBD1. Germline V CDR1 and CDR2: MNHNS, SASEGT. The CDR3 consists of 16 residues. Germline trimming cut 4 bases from V and 3 bases from J; bases unmatched to any gene: 9. The DNA for the CDR3 is TGTGCCAGCAGTGCTACTATGACAGGGAGTGGAAACACCATATATTTT. Protein product: CASSATMTGSGNTIYF.